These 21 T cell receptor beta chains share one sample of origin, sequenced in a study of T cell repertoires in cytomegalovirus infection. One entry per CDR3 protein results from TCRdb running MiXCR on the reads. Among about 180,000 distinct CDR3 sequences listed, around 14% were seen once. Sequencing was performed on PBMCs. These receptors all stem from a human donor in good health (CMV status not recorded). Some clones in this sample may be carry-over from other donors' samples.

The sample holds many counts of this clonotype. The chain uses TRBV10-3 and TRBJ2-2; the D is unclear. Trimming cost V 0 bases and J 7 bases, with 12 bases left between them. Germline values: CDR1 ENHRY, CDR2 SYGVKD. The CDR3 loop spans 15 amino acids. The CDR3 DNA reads TGTGCCATCAGTGAGTCGGTGGTGATGGACGGGGAGCTGTTTTTT. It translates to CAISESVVMDGELFF.

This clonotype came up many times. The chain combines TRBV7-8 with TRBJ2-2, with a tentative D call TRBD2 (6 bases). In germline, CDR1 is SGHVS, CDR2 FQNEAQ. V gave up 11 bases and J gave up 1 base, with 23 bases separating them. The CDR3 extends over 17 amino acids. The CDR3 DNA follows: TGTGCCTCCCGGGCGGGGACCTCAAGCATGAACACCGGGGAGCTGTTTTTT. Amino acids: CASRAGTSSMNTGELFF.

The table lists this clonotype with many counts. CDR3 nucleotides: TGTGCCAGCAGTTTAAGTCACCGAAATGAAAAACTGTTTTTT. It encodes CASSLSHRNEKLFF. The chain has TRBV28 and TRBJ1-4; D gene uncertain. Germline V CDR1 and CDR2: MDHEN, SYDVKM. This CDR3 is 14 amino acids long. V was trimmed by 2 bases and J by 5 bases, leaving 9 bases between them.

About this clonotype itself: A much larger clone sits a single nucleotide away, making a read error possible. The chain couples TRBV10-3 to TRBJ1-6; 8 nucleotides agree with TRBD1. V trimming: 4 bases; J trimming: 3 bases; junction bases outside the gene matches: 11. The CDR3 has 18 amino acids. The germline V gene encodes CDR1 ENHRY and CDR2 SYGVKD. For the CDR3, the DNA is TGTGCCATCAGTGCCGGGACAGGCTCTTTGGTCTATAATTCACCCCTCCACTTT. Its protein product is CAISAGTGSLVYNSPLHF.

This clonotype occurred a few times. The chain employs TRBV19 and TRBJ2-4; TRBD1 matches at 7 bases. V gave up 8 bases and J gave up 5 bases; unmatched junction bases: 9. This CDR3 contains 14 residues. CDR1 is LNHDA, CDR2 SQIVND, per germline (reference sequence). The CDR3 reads CASGWAGGQNIQYF. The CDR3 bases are TGTGCCAGTGGTTGGGCAGGGGGACAAAACATTCAGTACTTC.

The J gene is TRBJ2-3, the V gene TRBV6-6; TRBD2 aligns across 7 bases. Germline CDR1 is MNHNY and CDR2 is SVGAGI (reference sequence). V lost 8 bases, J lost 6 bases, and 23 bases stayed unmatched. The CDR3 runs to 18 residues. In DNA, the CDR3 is TGTGCCAGCGGAAGGAGGGCAGGGAAGGGAGGGGTCAGGGATACGCAGTATTTT. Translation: CASGRRAGKGGVRDTQYF.

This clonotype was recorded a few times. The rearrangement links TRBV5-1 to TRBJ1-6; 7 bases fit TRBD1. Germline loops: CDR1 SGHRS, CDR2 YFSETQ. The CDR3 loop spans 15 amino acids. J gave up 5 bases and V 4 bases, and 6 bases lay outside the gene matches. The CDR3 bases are TGCGCCAGCAGCCCAGGACAGGCGAATAATTCACCCCTCCACTTT. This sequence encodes CASSPGQANNSPLHF.

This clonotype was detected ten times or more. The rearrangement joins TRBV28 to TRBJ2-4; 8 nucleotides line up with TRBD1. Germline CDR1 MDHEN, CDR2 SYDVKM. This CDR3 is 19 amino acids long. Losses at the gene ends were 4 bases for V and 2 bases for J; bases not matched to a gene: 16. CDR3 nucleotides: TGTGCCAGCAGTTCTCCCAGGGGGCGAGGGGGTATATCCAAAAACATTCAGTACTTC. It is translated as CASSSPRGRGGISKNIQYF.

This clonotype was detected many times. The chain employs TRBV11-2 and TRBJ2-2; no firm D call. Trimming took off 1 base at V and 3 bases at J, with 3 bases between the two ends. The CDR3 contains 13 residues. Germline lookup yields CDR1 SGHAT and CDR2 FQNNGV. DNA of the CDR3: TGTGCCAGCAGCTTAGGCCACACCGGGGAGCTGTTTTTT. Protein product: CASSLGHTGELFF.

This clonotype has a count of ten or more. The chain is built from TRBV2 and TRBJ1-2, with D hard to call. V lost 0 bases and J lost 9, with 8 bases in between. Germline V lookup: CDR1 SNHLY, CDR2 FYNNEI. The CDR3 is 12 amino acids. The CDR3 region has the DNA TGTGCCAGCAGTGAAGCATGGGTGCGCTACACCTTC. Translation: CASSEAWVRYTF.

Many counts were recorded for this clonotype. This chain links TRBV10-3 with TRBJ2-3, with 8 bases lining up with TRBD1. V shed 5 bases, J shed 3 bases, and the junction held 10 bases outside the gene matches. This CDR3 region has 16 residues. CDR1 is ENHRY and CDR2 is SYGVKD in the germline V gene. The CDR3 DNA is TGTGCCATCAGTCGGACAGGGATTTTGGGAACAGATACGCAGTATTTT. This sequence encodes CAISRTGILGTDTQYF.

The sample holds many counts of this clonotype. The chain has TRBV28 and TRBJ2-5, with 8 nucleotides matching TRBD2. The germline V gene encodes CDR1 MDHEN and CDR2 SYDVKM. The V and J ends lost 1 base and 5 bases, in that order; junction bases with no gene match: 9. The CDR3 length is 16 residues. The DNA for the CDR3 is TGTGCCAGCAGTTTATCGGTCGGGAGGGCCATGGAGACCCAGTACTTC. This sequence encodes CASSLSVGRAMETQYF.

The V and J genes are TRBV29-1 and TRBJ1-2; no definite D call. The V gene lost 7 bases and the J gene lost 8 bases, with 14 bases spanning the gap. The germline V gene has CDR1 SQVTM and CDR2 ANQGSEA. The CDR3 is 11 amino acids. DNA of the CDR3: TGCAGCGCTCTTCGGGATTGGGGCTACACCTTC. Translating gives CSALRDWGYTF.

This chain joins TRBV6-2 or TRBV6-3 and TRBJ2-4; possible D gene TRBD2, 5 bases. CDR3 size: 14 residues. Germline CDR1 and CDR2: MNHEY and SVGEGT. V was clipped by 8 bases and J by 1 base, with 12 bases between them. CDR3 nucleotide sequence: TGTGCCAGCTGTGAGGGTGGGGCCAAAAACATTCAGTACTTC. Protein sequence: CASCEGGAKNIQYF.

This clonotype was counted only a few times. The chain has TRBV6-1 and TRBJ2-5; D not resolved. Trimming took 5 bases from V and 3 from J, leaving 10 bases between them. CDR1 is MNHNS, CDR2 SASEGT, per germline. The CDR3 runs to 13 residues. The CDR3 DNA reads TGTGCCAGCAGTTCGGCACCCGAAGAGACCCAGTACTTC. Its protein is CASSSAPEETQYF.

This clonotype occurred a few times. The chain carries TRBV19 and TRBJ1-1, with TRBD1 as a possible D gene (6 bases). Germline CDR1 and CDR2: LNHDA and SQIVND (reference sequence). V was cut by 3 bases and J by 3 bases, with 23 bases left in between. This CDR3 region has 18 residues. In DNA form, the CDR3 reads TGTGCCAGTAGTATTACAAGGCAGGGGAAGTTCGGGGACACTGAAGCTTTCTTT. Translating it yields CASSITRQGKFGDTEAFF.

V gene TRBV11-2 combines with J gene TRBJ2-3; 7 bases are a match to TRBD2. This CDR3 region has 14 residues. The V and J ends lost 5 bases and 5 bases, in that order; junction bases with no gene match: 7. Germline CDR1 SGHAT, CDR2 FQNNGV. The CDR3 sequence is CASSLLGGVDTQYF. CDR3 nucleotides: TGTGCCAGCAGCCTTCTGGGGGGGGTAGATACGCAGTATTTT.

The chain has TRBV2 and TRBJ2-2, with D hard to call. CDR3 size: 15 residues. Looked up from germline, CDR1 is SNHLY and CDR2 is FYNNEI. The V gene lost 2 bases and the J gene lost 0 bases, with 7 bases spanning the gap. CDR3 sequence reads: CASSEWTSNTGELFF. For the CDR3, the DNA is TGTGCCAGCAGTGAATGGACCTCGAACACCGGGGAGCTGTTTTTT.

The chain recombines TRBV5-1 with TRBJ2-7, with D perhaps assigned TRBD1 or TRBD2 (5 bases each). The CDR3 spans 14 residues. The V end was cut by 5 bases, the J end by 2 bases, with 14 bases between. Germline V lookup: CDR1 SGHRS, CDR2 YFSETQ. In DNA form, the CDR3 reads TGCGCCAGCAGTTTGCGACAGACTACCTACGAGCAGTACTTC. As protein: CASSLRQTTYEQYF.

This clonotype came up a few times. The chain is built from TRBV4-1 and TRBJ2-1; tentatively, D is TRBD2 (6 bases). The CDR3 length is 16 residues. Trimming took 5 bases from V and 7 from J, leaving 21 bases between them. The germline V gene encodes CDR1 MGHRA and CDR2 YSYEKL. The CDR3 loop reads CASSEGGGQVNNEQFF. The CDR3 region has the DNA TGCGCCAGCAGCGAAGGCGGAGGGCAAGTCAATAATGAGCAGTTCTTC.

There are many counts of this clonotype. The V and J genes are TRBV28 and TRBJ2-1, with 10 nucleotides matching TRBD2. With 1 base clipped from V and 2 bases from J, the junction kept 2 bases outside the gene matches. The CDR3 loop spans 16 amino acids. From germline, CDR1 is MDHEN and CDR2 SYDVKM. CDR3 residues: CASSLSGLAAYNEQFF. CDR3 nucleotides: TGTGCCAGCAGTTTATCCGGACTAGCGGCCTACAATGAGCAGTTCTTC.